This TCR beta chain emerged from a study of blood T cell repertoires in COVID-19. Across the study: Sources were T cells, B-cell-depleted T cells, or PBMCs; the material itself was cDNA or gDNA.

The method was immunoSEQ multiplex PCR; TCRdb's version includes in-frame clones alone and lacks a portion of them. The table lists roughly 500,000 clones, 75% to 90% of them singletons. This TCR derives from a human donor in a cohort sampled during active COVID-19. Sequenced: peripheral blood.

CDR3 coding DNA: TGTGCCAGCAGCTCCTTTAGCGGGAGCAAATCGGGTGAGCAGTACTTC. Protein: CASSSFSGSKSGEQYF. The chain couples TRBV5-6 to TRBJ2-7, with TRBD2 identical over 9 bases. From germline, CDR1 is SGHDT and CDR2 YYEEEE. This CDR3 contains 16 residues. Losses at the gene ends were 3 bases for V and 7 bases for J; bases not matched to a gene: 14.